This passage covers 27 T cell receptor beta chains from one sample sequenced in a study of beta chain features in type 1 diabetes. cDNA synthesis used the whole RNA isolate, giving expressed TCRB sequences. TCRdb's copy holds only in-frame clones and misses some; the assay was immunoSEQ multiplex PCR. There are about 140,000 clones in the sample; roughly 10% occur only once, and about 0.6% lies in the top ten. The material sequenced was central memory CD4+ T cells from blood. These receptors came from a woman aged 40-49 years in good health.

This clone has just a few counts. The chain couples TRBV7-8 to TRBJ2-7; 8 nucleotides align to TRBD1. V lost 1 base, J lost 4 bases, and 9 bases stayed unmatched. CDR1 is SGHVS, CDR2 FQNEAQ, per germline. The CDR3 spans 16 residues. The DNA for the CDR3 is TGTGCCAGCAGCTTAGGTTCAGGGGGCAGTCTATACGAGCAGTACTTC. Residues: CASSLGSGGSLYEQYF.

This clone has more than one count but fewer than ten. The genes are TRBV10-3 and TRBJ2-3; 8 positions match TRBD2. Trimming at V came to 4 bases and at J to 8 bases, leaving 8 bases not matched to a gene. CDR3 length: 14 residues. Per germline, CDR1 ENHRY and CDR2 SYGVKD. DNA of the CDR3: TGTGCCATCAGTGTATCGGGGACTAGTGCTACGCAGTATTTT. Protein product: CAISVSGTSATQYF.

This chain links TRBV5-6 with TRBJ2-7; 9 bases are shared with TRBD1. The CDR3 is made up of 14 amino acids. V lost 4 bases, J lost 2 bases, and 4 bases stayed unmatched. Germline V gene sequence: CDR1 SGHDT, CDR2 YYEEEE. The CDR3 coding sequence is TGTGCCAGCAGCAAGGGACAGGGCGCCTACGAGCAGTACTTC. The encoded protein is CASSKGQGAYEQYF.

This clone was counted a few times. The genes are TRBV4-1 and TRBJ2-7; no reliable D call. V lost 4 bases and J lost 6, with 16 bases in between. In germline, CDR1 is MGHRA, CDR2 YSYEKL. CDR3 size: 14 residues. Here the CDR3 reads CASSPLLKTGEQYF. CDR3 in DNA: TGCGCCAGCAGCCCCCTACTAAAGACGGGCGAGCAGTACTTC.

This clone was seen a handful of times. The chain recombines TRBV2 with TRBJ2-3; the D gene is possibly TRBD1 (5 bases). V dropped 6 bases and J dropped 4 bases, with 8 bases sitting between them. This CDR3 has 12 amino acids. Per germline, CDR1 SNHLY and CDR2 FYNNEI. The CDR3 protein is CASSRESDTQYF. CDR3 coding DNA: TGTGCCAGCAGCAGGGAATCAGATACGCAGTATTTT.

This clone was recorded a few times. The chain is built from TRBV10-3 and TRBJ1-2; a weak D match, TRBD1 (6 bases). CDR3 length: 12 amino acids. V was pared by 4 bases and J by 6 bases, with 9 bases between. The V gene's germline CDR1 is ENHRY and CDR2 SYGVKD. As DNA, the CDR3 is TGTGCCATCAGTGCCAACAGGGATGGCTACACCTTC. Translation: CAISANRDGYTF.

This rearrangement joins TRBV2 to TRBJ2-2; 8 positions agree with TRBD1. The CDR3 is 14 amino acids. The ends lost 4 bases at V and 5 bases at J; junction bases unmatched: 3. Germline V gene lookup returns CDR1 SNHLY and CDR2 FYNNEI. DNA for the CDR3: TGTGCCAGCAGTGCAGGGGGCCGAACCGGGGAGCTGTTTTTT. Translation gives CASSAGGRTGELFF.

The rearrangement joins TRBV4-2 to TRBJ2-4, with D maybe TRBD2 (6 bases). The CDR3 has 16 residues. Trimming shortened V by 0 bases and J by 6 bases, and 15 bases separated the two germline ends. Germline CDR1 and CDR2: LGHNA and YNFKEQ. For the CDR3, the DNA is TGTGCCAGCAGCCAAGATGAATGGGGGGTCGGAAACATTCAGTACTTC. Translated, it gives CASSQDEWGVGNIQYF.

There are a few counts of this clone. This chain joins TRBV20-1 and TRBJ2-3, with TRBD2 as a possible D gene (6 bases). This CDR3 is built from 11 residues. Trimming stripped 6 bases from V and 7 bases from J, with 11 bases between. From germline, CDR1 is DFQATT and CDR2 SNEGSKA (reference sequence). CDR3 in amino acids: CSARTIHTQYF. The CDR3, as DNA: TGCAGTGCCAGGACTATACATACGCAGTATTTT.

This clone occurred a few times. Other DNA sequences of this sample code for an identical CDR3. The V gene is TRBV19, the J gene TRBJ1-1; possible D gene TRBD1, 5 bases. V lost 6 bases and J lost 0, with 11 bases in between. There are 14 residues in the CDR3. Germline loops: CDR1 LNHDA, CDR2 SQIVND (reference sequence). CDR3 protein: CASRDTSMNTEAFF. CDR3 sequence (DNA): TGTGCCAGTAGGGACACCTCTATGAACACTGAAGCTTTCTTT. The full variable domain, rest sourced from reference TRBV19 and TRBJ1-1, is DGGITQSPKYLFRKEGQNVTLSCEQNLNHDAMYWYRQDPGQGLRLIYYSQIVNDFQKGDIAEGYSVSREKKESFPLTVTSAQKNPTAFYLCASRDTSMNTEAFFGQGTRLTVV.

As concerns this clone: Compared with germline, one end of the junction differs, possibly owing to a read error. V usage is TRBV18 and J usage is TRBJ2-3; TRBD2 might be the D (6 bases). Germline lookup yields CDR1 KGHSH and CDR2 LQKENI. This CDR3 is 15 amino acids long. The CDR3 region has the DNA TGTGCCAGCTCACCCGAGCGGGCCCGCACCGATACGCAGTATTTT. This translates into CASSPERARTDTQYF. The full variable domain, its missing parts supplied by reference TRBV18 and TRBJ2-3, is NAGVMQNPRHLVRRRGQEARLRCSPMKGHSHVYWYRQLPEEGLKFMVYLQKENIIDESGMPKERFSAEFPKEGPSILRIQQVVRGDSAAYFCASSPERARTDTQYFGPGTRLTVL.

This chain connects TRBV7-9 to TRBJ1-6; no reliable D call. The CDR3 has 14 amino acids. V was cut by 2 bases and J by 4 bases, with 6 bases left in between. Germline assignment: CDR1 SEHNR and CDR2 FQNEAQ (reference sequence). CDR3 DNA sequence: TGTGCCAGCAGCTTACCTTCTTATAATTCACCCCTCCACTTT. This gives the protein CASSLPSYNSPLHF.

This clone was counted only a few times. V and J are TRBV6-6 and TRBJ2-7; the match to TRBD1 covers 10 bases. V lost 5 bases, J lost 6 bases, and 4 bases stayed unmatched. CDR3 size: 13 residues. The germline V gene has CDR1 MNHNY and CDR2 SVGAGI (reference sequence). The CDR3 region has the DNA TGTGCCAGCAGTCCCGGACAGGGGGGCGAGCAGTACTTC. Translated: CASSPGQGGEQYF.

This clone has just a few counts. For the CDR3, the DNA is TGCGCCAGCAGCCCGACTGGAGGGGTCCGCACAGATACGCAGTATTTT. This codes for CASSPTGGVRTDTQYF. The chain is built from TRBV4-3 and TRBJ2-3; maybe TRBD2 (6 bases). Germline V gene data show CDR1 as LGHNA and CDR2 as YSLEER. The germline V and J ends were trimmed by 4 bases and 1 base, with 15 bases remaining between them. This CDR3 has 16 residues.

This clone appeared a few times. The rearrangement joins TRBV7-2 to TRBJ1-4; D is uncertain. V lost 5 bases and J lost 0, with 10 bases in between. The germline CDR1 and CDR2 sequences are SGHTA and FQGNSA. The CDR3 is 15 amino acids. The CDR3 DNA sequence: TGTGCCAGCAGCCCCGACATGACAACTAATGAAAAACTGTTTTTT. Residues: CASSPDMTTNEKLFF. Together with reference TRBV7-2 and TRBJ1-4, the CDR3 gives the full variable domain: GAGVSQSPSNKVTEKGKDVELRCDPISGHTALYWYRQSLGQGLEFLIYFQGNSAPDKSGLPSDRFSAERTGGSVSTLTIQRTQQEDSAVYLCASSPDMTTNEKLFFGSGTQLSVL.

The rearrangement links TRBV5-4 to TRBJ2-2; 7 bases fit TRBD2. The ends lost 4 bases at V and 6 bases at J; junction bases unmatched: 6. CDR1 and CDR2 (germline): SGHNT, YYREEE (reference sequence). This CDR3 contains 14 residues. In DNA, the CDR3 is TGTGCCAGCAGCACCCTGACTAGCCCCGGGGAGCTGTTTTTT. This codes for CASSTLTSPGELFF.

The rearrangement links TRBV25-1 to TRBJ2-7, with TRBD1 matching 10 bases. This CDR3 is built from 14 residues. V dropped 6 bases and J dropped 4; count of bases not matched to a gene: 6. The germline V gene has CDR1 MGHDK and CDR2 SYGVNS. DNA for the CDR3: TGTGCCAGCAGCGATGACAGGGGGCGGTACGAGCAGTACTTC. This encodes CASSDDRGRYEQYF.

This clone appeared a few times. The genes are TRBV5-6 and TRBJ1-3; the D is unclear. V lost 4 bases to trimming and J lost 3 bases, with 14 bases between them. Germline V CDR1 and CDR2: SGHDT, YYEEEE. The CDR3 extends over 15 amino acids. CDR3 nucleotides: TGTGCCAGCAGCCCGGGGAGGGCCGATGGAAACACCATATATTTT. As protein: CASSPGRADGNTIYF.

The V call is TRBV6-1, the J call TRBJ2-3; the match to TRBD2 covers 7 bases. Germline V gives CDR1 MNHNS, CDR2 SASEGT. The CDR3 is made up of 16 amino acids. V lost 3 bases to trimming and J lost 6 bases; unmatched junction nucleotides: 12. This CDR3 reads CASSEGRASIQDTQYF. CDR3 DNA: TGTGCCAGCAGTGAGGGGAGGGCCAGCATCCAGGATACGCAGTATTTT.

This clone was recorded a few times. The gene calls are TRBV10-2 and TRBJ2-4; D possibly corresponds to TRBD1 (5 bases). Trimming took off 6 bases at V and 4 bases at J, with 10 bases between the two ends. In germline, CDR1 is WSHSY, CDR2 SAAADI. The CDR3 consists of 13 residues. The CDR3 is CASSLTGKNIQYF. DNA of the CDR3: TGCGCCAGCAGCCTCACAGGAAAAAACATTCAGTACTTC.

This clone was picked up a small number of times. J is TRBJ2-3 and V is TRBV27, with D possibly TRBD2 on 5 matching bases. Germline V gene lookup returns CDR1 MNHEY and CDR2 SMNVEV (reference sequence). The CDR3 is made up of 16 amino acids. The V end was cut by 3 bases, the J end by 2 bases, with 15 bases between. As DNA, the CDR3 is TGTGCCAGCAGTTTGGGAGCGGCCACGCACACAGATACGCAGTATTTT. Amino acid sequence: CASSLGAATHTDTQYF.

With respect to this clone: The sample contains more than one DNA sequence encoding this CDR3. This chain links TRBV4-3 with TRBJ1-2; D is unclear. Deletions cut 0 bases from V and 4 bases from J, with 9 bases between. Germline CDR1 is LGHNA and CDR2 is YSLEER. The CDR3 consists of 14 residues. The chain's CDR3 is CASSQDRRVYGYTF. For the CDR3, the DNA is TGCGCCAGCAGCCAAGATCGGCGGGTCTATGGCTACACCTTC.

V and J are TRBV18 and TRBJ2-2; the match to TRBD1 covers 8 bases. From germline, CDR1 is KGHSH and CDR2 LQKENI. With V trimmed by 0 bases and J by 0 bases, 3 bases remained unmatched. This CDR3 has 17 residues. The CDR3 bases are TGTGCCAGCTCACCACCTAACAGGGGGGCGAACACCGGGGAGCTGTTTTTT. It specifies CASSPPNRGANTGELFF.

Only a few counts were recorded for this clone. The chain combines TRBV5-1 with TRBJ2-3; 8 bases agree with TRBD2. Looked up from germline, CDR1 is SGHRS and CDR2 is YFSETQ. There are 14 residues in the CDR3. The V segment lost 7 bases and the J segment 5 bases; nucleotides outside the gene matches: 9. CDR3 loop: CASLSGGAEDTQYF. In DNA form, the CDR3 reads TGCGCCAGCCTATCGGGGGGGGCAGAAGATACGCAGTATTTT.

V usage is TRBV12-5 and J usage is TRBJ2-3; the match to TRBD2 covers 9 bases. Germline V gene lookup returns CDR1 LGHNT and CDR2 FRNRAP. The CDR3 extends over 15 amino acids. V gave up 7 bases and J gave up 1 base; unmatched junction bases: 6. The CDR3 region has the DNA TGTGCTAGTGCCGGCCGGACTAGCGGCACAGATACGCAGTATTTT. Translated, it gives CASAGRTSGTDTQYF.

The table lists this clone with a few counts. The genes are TRBV5-8 and TRBJ2-7; 12 nucleotides match TRBD2. The CDR3 length is 15 residues. With 4 bases clipped from V and 3 bases from J, the junction kept 5 bases outside the gene matches. Germline V gene data show CDR1 as SGHTS and CDR2 as YDEGEE. CDR3 sequence (DNA): TGTGCCAGCAGCGCCTGGACTAGCGGGGTCTACGAGCAGTACTTC. It yields the protein CASSAWTSGVYEQYF.

This clone appeared a few times. V usage is TRBV2 and J usage is TRBJ1-6; perhaps TRBD1 as D (6 bases). The germline V gene has CDR1 SNHLY and CDR2 FYNNEI. The CDR3 contains 15 residues. The V gene lost 5 bases and the J gene lost 7 bases, with 15 bases spanning the gap. CDR3 in amino acids: CASSSRTELNSPLHF. The CDR3 DNA follows: TGTGCCAGCAGTTCCCGGACAGAGCTAAATTCACCCCTCCACTTT.